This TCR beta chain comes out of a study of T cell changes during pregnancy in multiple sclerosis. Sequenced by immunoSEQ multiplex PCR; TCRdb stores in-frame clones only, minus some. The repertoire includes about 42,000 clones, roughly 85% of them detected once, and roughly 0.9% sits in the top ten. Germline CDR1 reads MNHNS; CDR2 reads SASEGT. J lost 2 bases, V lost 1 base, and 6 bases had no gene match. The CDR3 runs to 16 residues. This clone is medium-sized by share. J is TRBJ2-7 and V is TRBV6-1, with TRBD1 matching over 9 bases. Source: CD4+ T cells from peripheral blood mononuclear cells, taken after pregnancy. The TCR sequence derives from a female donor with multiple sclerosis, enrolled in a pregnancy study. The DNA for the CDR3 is TGTGCCAGCAGTGAAGGTACAGGGGGCGGCCCCTACGAGCAGTACTTC. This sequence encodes CASSEGTGGGPYEQYF.